The 7 T cell receptor beta chains below all came from one sample that was sequenced in a study of CD8 T cells in ankylosing spondylitis. In TCRdb, the 5' RACE reads were re-called with MiXCR into one record per CDR3 protein. The data show roughly 160,000 distinct CDR3 sequences, 8.5% to 10% seen once. The sequenced sample was blood, either unsorted or a sorted T cell fraction (not recorded which). These receptors all come from a female donor with ankylosing spondylitis or in good health (not recorded which).

The chain couples TRBV30 to TRBJ2-5, with 8 bases matching TRBD2. Germline values: CDR1 GTSNPN, CDR2 SVGIG (reference sequence). This CDR3 has 12 residues. The CDR3 DNA follows: TGTGCTTTATGGCTAGCGGGAGAGACCCAGTACTTC. Translated: CALWLAGETQYF.

The V gene is TRBV9, the J gene TRBJ2-1, with unresolved D. CDR1 is SGDLS, CDR2 YYNGEE, per germline. Trimming removed 3 bases at V and 2 bases at J, with 15 bases between. This CDR3 comprises 16 residues. CDR3 region: CASSALERPAYNEQFF. The CDR3 DNA reads TGTGCCAGCAGCGCCCTAGAGCGTCCAGCCTACAATGAGCAGTTCTTC.

This clonotype has a handful of counts. The CDR3 sequence: CASSTALGHLWEQYF. The DNA of the CDR3 is TGTGCCAGTAGTACCGCTTTGGGACACCTTTGGGAGCAGTACTTC. The V gene is TRBV19, the J gene TRBJ2-7; a weak D match, TRBD1 (6 bases). The V end lost 4 bases, the J end lost 7 bases, and 20 bases lay between the germline ends. The CDR3 loop spans 15 amino acids. The germline gives CDR1 LNHDA, CDR2 SQIVND (reference sequence).

This clonotype has more than one count but fewer than ten. The chain joins TRBV12-5 to TRBJ2-7; 12 nucleotides agree with TRBD1. Trimming took 7 bases from V and 6 from J; bases not matched to a gene: 7. Germline V CDR1 and CDR2: LGHNT, FRNRAP. The CDR3 has 14 amino acids. The DNA of the CDR3 is TGTGCTAGTGCTCCAAGGGACAGGGGGCTCGAGCAGTACTTC. Translation gives CASAPRDRGLEQYF.

The rearrangement links TRBV12-3 or TRBV12-4 to TRBJ2-1; TRBD1 agrees at 8 bases. CDR3 length: 16 residues. Trimming at V came to 8 bases and at J to 7 bases, leaving 16 bases not matched to a gene. The CDR3 protein is CASQSDPGTGENEQFF. The CDR3 DNA reads as TGTGCCAGCCAAAGTGACCCCGGGACAGGTGAAAATGAGCAGTTCTTC.

This clonotype was observed a few times. The rearrangement uses TRBV6-1 and TRBJ2-1; weak D call: TRBD2 (6 bases). The CDR3 runs to 20 residues. Trimming took off 6 bases at V and 0 bases at J, with 27 bases between the two ends. Germline CDR1 reads MNHNS; CDR2 reads SASEGT. CDR3 sequence (DNA): TGTGCCAGCAGAGAGACGGGCCTCTGGCGGGGACTTAACTCCTACAATGAGCAGTTCTTC. This encodes CASRETGLWRGLNSYNEQFF.

This clonotype has more than one count but fewer than ten. This chain joins TRBV6-5 and TRBJ2-7; D not certain. Per the germline V gene, CDR1 is MNHEY and CDR2 is SVGAGI. The germline V and J ends were trimmed by 0 bases and 3 bases, with 6 bases remaining between them. CDR3 length: 13 amino acids. The CDR3 DNA is TGTGCCAGCAGTTACTCCCCCCGCTACGAGCAGTACTTC. This gives the protein CASSYSPRYEQYF.